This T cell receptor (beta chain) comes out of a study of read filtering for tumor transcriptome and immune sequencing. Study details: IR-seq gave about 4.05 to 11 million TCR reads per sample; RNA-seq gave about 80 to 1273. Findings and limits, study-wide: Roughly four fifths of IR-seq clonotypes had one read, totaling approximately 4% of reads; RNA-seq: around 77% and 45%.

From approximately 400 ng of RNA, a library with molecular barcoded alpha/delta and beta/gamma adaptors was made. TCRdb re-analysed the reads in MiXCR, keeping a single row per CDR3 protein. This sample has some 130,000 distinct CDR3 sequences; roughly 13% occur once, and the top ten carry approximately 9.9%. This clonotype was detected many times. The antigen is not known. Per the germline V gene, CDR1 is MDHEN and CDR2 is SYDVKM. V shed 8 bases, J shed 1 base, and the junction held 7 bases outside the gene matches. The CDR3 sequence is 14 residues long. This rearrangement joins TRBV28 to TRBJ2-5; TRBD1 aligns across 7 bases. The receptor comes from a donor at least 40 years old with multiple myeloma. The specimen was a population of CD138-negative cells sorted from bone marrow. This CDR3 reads CASLSQGLQETQYF. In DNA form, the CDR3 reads TGTGCCAGCCTCTCACAGGGGCTCCAAGAGACCCAGTACTTC.